Given below is one T cell receptor (beta chain) in context. The record originates from a study of patients and donors after allogeneic stem cell transplantation. V was pared by 5 bases and J by 9 bases, with 15 bases between. This CDR3 spans 14 amino acids. Germline assignment: CDR1 KGHDR and CDR2 SFDVKD. MiXCR, applied by TCRdb to the RT-PCR reads, yields one record per CDR3 protein. Found here are about 110,000 distinct CDR3 sequences, 35% to 45% of them singletons; the top ten hold about 27%. The genes are TRBV24-1 and TRBJ2-2; D possibly uses TRBD1 or TRBD2 (5 bases each). The receptor comes from a human donor who was either an allogeneic HSCT recipient or a stem cell or donor lymphocyte infusion donor (not recorded which). It is not recorded whose cells these are; they may come from a transplant donor. Source material: blood, either unsorted or a sorted T cell fraction (not recorded which). CDR3 protein: CATSGGSGPRELFF. CDR3 bases: TGTGCCACCAGTGGGGGGTCTGGCCCCAGGGAGCTGTTTTTT.